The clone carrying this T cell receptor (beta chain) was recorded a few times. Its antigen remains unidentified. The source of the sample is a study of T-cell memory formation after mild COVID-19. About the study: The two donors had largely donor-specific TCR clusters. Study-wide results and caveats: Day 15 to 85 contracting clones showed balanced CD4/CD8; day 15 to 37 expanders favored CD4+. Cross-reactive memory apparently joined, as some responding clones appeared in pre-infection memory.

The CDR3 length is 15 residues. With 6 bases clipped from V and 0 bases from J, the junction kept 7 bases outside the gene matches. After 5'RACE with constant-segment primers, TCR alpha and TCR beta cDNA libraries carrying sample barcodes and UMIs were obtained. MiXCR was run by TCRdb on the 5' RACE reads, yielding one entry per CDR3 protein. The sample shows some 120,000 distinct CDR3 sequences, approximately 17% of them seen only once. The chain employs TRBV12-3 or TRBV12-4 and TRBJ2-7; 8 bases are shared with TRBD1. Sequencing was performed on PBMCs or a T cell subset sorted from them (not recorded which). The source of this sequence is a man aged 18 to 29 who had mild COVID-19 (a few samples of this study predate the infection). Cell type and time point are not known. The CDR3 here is CASRPDRGVSYEQYF. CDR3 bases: TGTGCCAGCAGGCCCGACAGGGGAGTCTCCTACGAGCAGTACTTC.